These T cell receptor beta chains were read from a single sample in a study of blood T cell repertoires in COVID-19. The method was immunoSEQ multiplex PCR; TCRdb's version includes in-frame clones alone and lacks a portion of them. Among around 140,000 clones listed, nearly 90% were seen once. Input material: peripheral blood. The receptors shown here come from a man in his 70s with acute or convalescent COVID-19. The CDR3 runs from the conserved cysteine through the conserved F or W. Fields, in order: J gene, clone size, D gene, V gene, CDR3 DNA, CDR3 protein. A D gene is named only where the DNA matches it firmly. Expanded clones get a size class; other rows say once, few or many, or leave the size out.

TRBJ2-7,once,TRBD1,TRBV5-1,TGCGCCAGCAGCTTGGAGGGGGCCACCTCCTACGAGCAGTACTTC,CASSLEGATSYEQYF
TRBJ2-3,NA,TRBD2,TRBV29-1,TGCAGCGTGGGGACTAGCGGGGTCAGCACAGATACGCAGTATTTT,CSVGTSGVSTDTQYF
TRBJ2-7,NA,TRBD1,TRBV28,TGTGCCAGTCGGCTTGGACAGGGGGGCGAGCAGTACTTC,CASRLGQGGEQYF
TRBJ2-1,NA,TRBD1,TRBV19,TGTGCCAGTACCATGGGACAGGGGGCCGGGAATGAGCAGTTCTTC,CASTMGQGAGNEQFF
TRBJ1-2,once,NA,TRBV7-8,TGTGCCAGCAGCCCCCTCTTCTCGGATGGCTACACCTTC,CASSPLFSDGYTF
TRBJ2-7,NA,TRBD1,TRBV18,TGTGCCAGCTCCGACAGGGTCGAGCACGAGCAGTACTTC,CASSDRVEHEQYF
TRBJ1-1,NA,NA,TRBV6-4,TGTGCCAGCAGTGAGAATATCGGTCTCCATCGGGACACTGAAGCTTTCTTT,CASSENIGLHRDTEAFF
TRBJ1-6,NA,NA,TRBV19,TGTGCCAGTAGTCACGCAGAGGCTCATAATTCACCCCTCCACTTT,CASSHAEAHNSPLHF
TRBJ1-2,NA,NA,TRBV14,TGTGCCAGCAGACTAGGGACATCCGGCTACACCTTC,CASRLGTSGYTF
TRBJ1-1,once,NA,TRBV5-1,TGCGCCAGCAGCTTGGACGACACGGAAATTATGAAAGCTTTCTTT,CASSLDDTEIMKAFF
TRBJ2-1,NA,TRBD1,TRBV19,TGTGCCAGTAGTAGCGGGACAGGGGGGATATACAATGAGCAGTTCTTC,CASSSGTGGIYNEQFF
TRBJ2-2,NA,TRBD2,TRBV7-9,TGTGCCAGCAGCTTCGGACTAGCGGGGTCTATCCGGGAGCTGTTTTTT,CASSFGLAGSIRELFF
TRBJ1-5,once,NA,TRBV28,TGTGCCAGCAGTTTAGCAGGGAATAGCAATCAGCCCCAGCATTTT,CASSLAGNSNQPQHF
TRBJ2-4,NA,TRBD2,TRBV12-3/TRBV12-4,TGTGCCTCTTGGGGGGGGAAAAACATTCAGTACTTC,CASWGGKNIQYF
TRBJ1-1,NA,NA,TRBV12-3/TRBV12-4,TGTGCCAGCGAGGTAGCGGCGAACACTGAAGCTTTCTTT,CASEVAANTEAFF
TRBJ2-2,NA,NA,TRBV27,TGTGCCAGCGGTTGGCGGGCCCCGGGAACCGGGGAGCTGTTTTTT,CASGWRAPGTGELFF
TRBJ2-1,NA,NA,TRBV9,TGTGCCAGCAGCCCCCAGCGGGCCTATAATGAGCAGTTCTTC,CASSPQRAYNEQFF
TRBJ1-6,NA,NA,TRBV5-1,TGCGCCAGCAGCTTGGTAGCAGGGGAGAGTCGATTACAAACCTTT,CASSLVAGESRLQTF
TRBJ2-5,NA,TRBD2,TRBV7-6,TGTGCCAGCAGCTTAGCGGCGGGAGCTTGGGAGACCCAGTACTTC,CASSLAAGAWETQYF
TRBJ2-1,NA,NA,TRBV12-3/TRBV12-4,TGTGCCAGCAGCCCCGACTCGAACCATGAGCAGTTCTTC,CASSPDSNHEQFF
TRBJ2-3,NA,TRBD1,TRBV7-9,TGTGCCAGCAGCCCTGGGACAGGGCCTTTCACAGATACGCAGTATTTT,CASSPGTGPFTDTQYF
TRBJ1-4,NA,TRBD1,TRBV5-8,TGTGCCAGCACGGACGGGACAGGGGTTGAAAAACTGTTTTTT,CASTDGTGVEKLFF
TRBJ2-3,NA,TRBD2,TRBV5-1,TGCGCCAGCAGCTTGTTCGGGGGGGATACGCAGTATTTT,CASSLFGGDTQYF
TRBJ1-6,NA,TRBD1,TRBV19,TGTGCCAGCGGTTCGGGGACAGGGGAGGTTGCCCATTCACCCCTCCACTTT,CASGSGTGEVAHSPLHF
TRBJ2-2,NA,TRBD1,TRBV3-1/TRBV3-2,TGTGCCAGCAGCCGGACAGGTTACGGGGAGCTGTTTTTT,CASSRTGYGELFF
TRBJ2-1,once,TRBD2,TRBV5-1,TGCGCCAGCAGCGGGACGACTAAAAGCGGGGGTCCTACGGGATTGTACAATGAGCAGTTCTTC,CASSGTTKSGGPTGLYNEQFF
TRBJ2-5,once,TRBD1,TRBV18,TGTGCCAGCTCACCACTGTTTGGACAGGAATCTTTGGGGACCCAGTACTTC,CASSPLFGQESLGTQYF
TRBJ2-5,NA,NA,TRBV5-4,TGTGCCAGCAGCTTGGCCCTCGGGTCCACGGGGGAGACCCAGTACTTC,CASSLALGSTGETQYF
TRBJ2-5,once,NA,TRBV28,TGTGCCAGCAGCGTCGGAGGGCTCCAAGAGACCCAGTACTTC,CASSVGGLQETQYF
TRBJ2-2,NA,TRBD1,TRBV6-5,TGTGCCAGCAGTTCCGGACAGGGACAACACCGGGAGCTGTTTTTT,CASSSGQGQHRELFF
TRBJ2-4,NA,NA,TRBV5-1,TGCGCCAGCAGCTTTTCTCAGGGCCGGGACATTCAGTACTTC,CASSFSQGRDIQYF
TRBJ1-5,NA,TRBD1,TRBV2,TGTGCCAGCAACCTGGACAGGCCCCGAAATCAGCCCCAGCATTTT,CASNLDRPRNQPQHF
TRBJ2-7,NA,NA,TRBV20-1,TGCAGTGCTAAACAAGAGGGAGAGCAGTACTTC,CSAKQEGEQYF
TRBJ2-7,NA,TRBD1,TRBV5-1,TGCGCCAGCAGCTCGACAGGGGCCCCCTACGAGCAGTACTTC,CASSSTGAPYEQYF
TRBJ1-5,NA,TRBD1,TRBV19,TGTGCCAGTAGTAAACAGGGGGGATTGCTTAGGCAGCCCCAGCATTTT,CASSKQGGLLRQPQHF
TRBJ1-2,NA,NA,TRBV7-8,TGTGCCAGCAGCTTGAATGGCGGAGGATATGGCTACACCTTC,CASSLNGGGYGYTF
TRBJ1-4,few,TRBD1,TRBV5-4,TGTGCCAGCAGCTTTAAACAGGGGGACGAAAAACTGTTTTTT,CASSFKQGDEKLFF
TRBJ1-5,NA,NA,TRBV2,TGTGCCGGGGGATGTTGGACAGTCGATCAGTACTTCAGCCCCCAGCATTTT,CAGGCWTVDQYFSPQHF
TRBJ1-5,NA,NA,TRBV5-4,TGTGCCAGCAGCCATGGCGGTAGCAATCAGCCCCAGCATTTT,CASSHGGSNQPQHF
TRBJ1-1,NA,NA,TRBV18,TGTGCCAGCTCGGGAGGAGGGAAGGTGGCTTTCTTT,CASSGGGKVAFF
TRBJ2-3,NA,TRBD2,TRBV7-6,TGTGCCAGCAGCAAAGCGGGAGGACCAGATACGCAGTATTTT,CASSKAGGPDTQYF
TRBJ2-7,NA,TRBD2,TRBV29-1,TGCAGCGTTACTAGCGGGGGGGCGAGGGAGCAGTACTTC,CSVTSGGAREQYF
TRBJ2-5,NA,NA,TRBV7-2,TGTGCCAGCAGCGAAGGGGCCGGCCCCCCCCAAGAGACCCAGTACTTC,CASSEGAGPPQETQYF
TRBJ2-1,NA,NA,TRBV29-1,TGCAGCGTCACTGTGACAAACTCCTACAATGAGCAGTTCTTC,CSVTVTNSYNEQFF
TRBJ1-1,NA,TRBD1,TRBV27,TGTGCCAGCAGTTCGTTACAGGGGAGGACTGAAGCTTTCTTT,CASSSLQGRTEAFF
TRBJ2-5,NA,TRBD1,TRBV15,TGTGCCACCAGCAGAGATCCAGTCAGGGGGCGCGAGGGGACCCAGTACTTC,CATSRDPVRGREGTQYF
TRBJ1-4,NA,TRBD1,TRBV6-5,TGTGCCAGCAGTTCACGACAGGGGCCTGAAAAACTGTTTTTT,CASSSRQGPEKLFF
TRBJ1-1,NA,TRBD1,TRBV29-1,TGCAGCGTTAGGACAGGGAAATTGAACACTGAAGCTTTCTTT,CSVRTGKLNTEAFF
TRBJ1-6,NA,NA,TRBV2,TGTGCCAGCAGAACGGCTCAGGCCAGTAATTCACCCCTCCACTTT,CASRTAQASNSPLHF
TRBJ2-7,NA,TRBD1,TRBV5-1,TGCGCCAGCAGTCTTAGGACAGGGGTGGCCGAGCAGTACTTC,CASSLRTGVAEQYF
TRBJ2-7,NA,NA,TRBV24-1,TGTGCCACCAGTGATTCCGGCGGATCCTACGAGCAGTACTTC,CATSDSGGSYEQYF
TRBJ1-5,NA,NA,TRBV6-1,TGTGCCAGCAGTGACCCTACAGGTTATAGCAATCAGCCCCAGCATTTT,CASSDPTGYSNQPQHF
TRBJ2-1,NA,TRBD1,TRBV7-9,TGTGCCAGCAGCTTAGGGGACAGGGACCGCTACAATGAGCAGTTCTTC,CASSLGDRDRYNEQFF